Each of the 20 T cell receptor beta chains below was sequenced from the same sample in a study of shared clonotypes between healthy human individuals. TCRdb's copy holds only in-frame clones and misses some; the assay was immunoSEQ multiplex PCR. This table holds 1 million to 1.3 million clones, about four fifths found once. Input material: memory CD4+ T cells from PBMCs. Subset given: CD45RA-negative fraction. All receptors derive from a man aged 18-30 years in good health. Some clones in this sample may be carry-over from other donors' samples.

The chain has TRBV9 and TRBJ1-5, with 9 bases aligning to TRBD1. There are 16 residues in the CDR3. V was pared by 0 bases and J by 6 bases, with 7 bases of the junction left unmatched. Germline values: CDR1 SGDLS, CDR2 YYNGEE. CDR3 in DNA: TGTGCCAGCAGCGTAGGGGAGGGGACAGGGCGTCAGCCCCAGCATTTT. It specifies CASSVGEGTGRQPQHF. Full variable domain (remainder filled in from reference TRBV9 and TRBJ1-5): DSGVTQTPKHLITATGQRVTLRCSPRSGDLSVYWYQQSLDQGLQFLIQYYNGEERAKGNILERFSAQQFPDLHSELNLSSLELGDSALYFCASSVGEGTGRQPQHFGDGTRLSIL.

The chain joins TRBV30 to TRBJ2-7, with a weak D call TRBD1 (6 bases). Germline loops: CDR1 GTSNPN, CDR2 SVGIG (reference sequence). V lost 1 base to trimming and J lost 6 bases, with 10 bases between them. The CDR3 covers 12 residues. CDR3 nucleotide sequence: TGTGCCTGGAGTGCCCTCAGGGGCGAGCAGTACTTC. This codes for CAWSALRGEQYF.

Turning to this clone: The same CDR3 is also encoded by other DNA sequences in this sample. The chain recombines TRBV5-1 with TRBJ2-1; 8 nucleotides match TRBD2. The CDR3 has 15 amino acids. The J segment lost 8 bases and the V segment lost 0 bases, leaving 7 bases of the junction unmatched. Germline V CDR1 and CDR2: SGHRS, YFSETQ. The CDR3 region is CASSLVVAGTYEQFF. The CDR3 DNA follows: TGCGCCAGCAGCTTGGTAGTAGCGGGAACGTATGAGCAGTTCTTC.

Note on this clone: Other DNA sequences in the sample encode the same CDR3. The gene calls are TRBV28 and TRBJ1-5, with 8 bases lining up with TRBD1. CDR3 length equals 14 residues. Looked up from germline, CDR1 is MDHEN and CDR2 is SYDVKM. Trimming took 4 bases from V and 2 from J; bases not matched to a gene: 1. The DNA for the CDR3 is TGTGCCAGCAGTTCAGGGGGCGGCAATCAGCCCCAGCATTTT. It is translated as CASSSGGGNQPQHF.

This chain links TRBV5-1 with TRBJ1-1; possible D gene TRBD1, 6 bases. The V gene's germline CDR1 is SGHRS and CDR2 YFSETQ. The ends were cut back, 0 bases at V and 6 bases at J, with 18 bases in the middle. The CDR3 contains 16 residues. The CDR3 DNA sequence: TGCGCCAGCAGCTTGGCGCTCGGGGGGCTGGGGCCTGAAGCTTTCTTT. Protein: CASSLALGGLGPEAFF.

This clone came up a few times. The chain uses TRBV28 and TRBJ1-1; the match to TRBD1 covers 10 bases. The CDR3 totals 17 residues. V was clipped by 8 bases and J by 0 bases; unmatched bases: 12. Per the germline V gene, CDR1 is MDHEN and CDR2 is SYDVKM. The CDR3: CASYLPPGQGLNTEAFF. The CDR3 DNA reads as TGTGCCAGCTACCTACCACCGGGACAGGGGCTGAACACTGAAGCTTTCTTT. The full variable domain, in which reference TRBV28 and TRBJ1-1 provide the parts outside the CDR3, is DVKVTQSSRYLVKRTGEKVFLECVQDMDHENMFWYRQDPGLGLRLIYFSYDVKMKEKGDIPEGYSVSREKKERFSLILESASTNQTSMYLCASYLPPGQGLNTEAFFGQGTRLTVV.

This clone was counted a single time. The rearrangement links TRBV7-2 to TRBJ2-7; D is unclear. Germline V gene lookup returns CDR1 SGHTA and CDR2 FQGNSA. Trimming left V 1 base short and J 7 bases short, with 11 bases between. The CDR3 contains 13 residues. The CDR3 DNA sequence: TGTGCCAGCAGCTTAGGGGCCTGGCGGGAGCAGTACTTC. This gives the protein CASSLGAWREQYF.

The J gene is TRBJ1-1, the V gene TRBV5-1; 9 bases match TRBD1. The CDR3 length is 14 residues. V gave up 5 bases and J gave up 6 bases; unmatched junction bases: 8. Germline V lookup: CDR1 SGHRS, CDR2 YFSETQ. CDR3 loop: CASRMGQGGSEAFF. CDR3 DNA: TGCGCCAGCAGAATGGGACAGGGCGGGTCTGAAGCTTTCTTT. The full variable domain, in which reference TRBV5-1 and TRBJ1-1 provide the parts outside the CDR3, is KAGVTQTPRYLIKTRGQQVTLSCSPISGHRSVSWYQQTPGQGLQFLFEYFSETQRNKGNFPGRFSGRQFSNSRSEMNVSTLELGDSALYLCASRMGQGGSEAFFGQGTRLTVV.

The chain joins TRBV5-1 to TRBJ2-3, with TRBD1 identical over 11 bases. The CDR3 has 14 residues. Germline V gene sequence: CDR1 SGHRS, CDR2 YFSETQ. The ends lost 8 bases at V and 6 bases at J; junction bases unmatched: 8. CDR3: CASTGTGGSDTQYF. The CDR3, as DNA: TGCGCCAGTACCGGGACAGGGGGTTCGGATACGCAGTATTTT.

This sequence joins TRBV30 and TRBJ1-3; no firm D call. CDR1 and CDR2 (germline): GTSNPN, SVGIG (reference sequence). V was pared by 4 bases and J by 4 bases, with 11 bases between. CDR3 length: 13 residues. Written as DNA, the CDR3 is TGTGCCTGGACCCGGAGCTCCGGAAACACCATATATTTT. It specifies CAWTRSSGNTIYF.

About this clone itself: Other DNA sequences in the same sample also yield this CDR3. The chain uses TRBV5-1 and TRBJ2-1; D ambiguous. With 0 bases removed from V and 4 bases from J, the gap between germline ends came to 8 bases. The germline V gene encodes CDR1 SGHRS and CDR2 YFSETQ. There are 14 residues in the CDR3. Written as DNA, the CDR3 is TGCGCCAGCAGCTTGGGCTCAGATTACAATGAGCAGTTCTTC. This encodes CASSLGSDYNEQFF.

This clone was recorded only once. CDR3 loop: CASSGGRGTGHTGELFF. DNA of the CDR3: TGTGCCAGCAGTGGGGGGAGAGGGACAGGACACACCGGGGAGCTGTTTTTT. V and J are TRBV2 and TRBJ2-2; the match to TRBD1 covers 8 bases. The CDR3 loop spans 17 amino acids. Per the germline V gene, CDR1 is SNHLY and CDR2 is FYNNEI. Germline trimming cut 4 bases from V and 3 bases from J; bases unmatched to any gene: 10.

On this clone: This likely came from a read error, as a far larger clone is one base away. The same CDR3 is also encoded by other DNA sequences in this sample. The chain uses TRBV18 and TRBJ1-1; D unclear. CDR3 length: 15 amino acids. From germline, CDR1 is KGHSH and CDR2 LQKENI. For the CDR3, the DNA is TGTGCCAGCTCACCACCGTCTCCGGCGAACACCGAAGCTTTCTTT. Its translation: CASSPPSPANTEAFF. Complete variable domain (other parts from reference TRBV18 and TRBJ1-1): NAGVMQNPRHLVRRRGQEARLRCSPMKGHSHVYWYRQLPEEGLKFMVYLQKENIIDESGMPKERFSAEFPKEGPSILRIQQVVRGDSAAYFCASSPPSPANTEAFFGQGTRLTVV.

This chain joins TRBV28 and TRBJ1-5, with D unresolved. Germline lookup yields CDR1 MDHEN and CDR2 SYDVKM. The CDR3 consists of 18 residues. Trimming removed 2 bases at V and 4 bases at J, with 21 bases between. The CDR3 is CASSLQLGYGGVNQPQHF. The CDR3 DNA sequence: TGTGCCAGCAGTTTACAATTAGGCTACGGCGGGGTGAATCAGCCCCAGCATTTT.

The chain carries TRBV5-1 and TRBJ2-3, with 12 bases matching TRBD2. This CDR3 has 15 amino acids. V lost 1 base and J lost 8; bases outside the gene matches: 5. CDR1 SGHRS and CDR2 YFSETQ come from the germline V gene. The DNA of the CDR3 is TGCGCCAGCAGCTTGACTAGCGGGGGGAGAGTTACGCAGTATTTT. Protein product: CASSLTSGGRVTQYF.

The chain joins TRBV15 to TRBJ2-7; D could derive from TRBD1 or TRBD2 (6 bases each). The germline V and J ends were trimmed by 0 bases and 6 bases, with 15 bases remaining between them. The CDR3 runs to 15 residues. Germline loops: CDR1 LNHNV, CDR2 YYDKDF (reference sequence). DNA for the CDR3: TGTGCCACCAGCAGAGATTCGGGCAGGGGAGGCGAGCAGTACTTC. Its translation is CATSRDSGRGGEQYF.

The chain is built from TRBV5-4 and TRBJ2-5, with D tentatively TRBD1 or TRBD2 (5 bases each). V was shortened by 3 bases and J by 1 base, with 13 bases between the two germline ends. This CDR3 region has 15 residues. Looked up from germline, CDR1 is SGHNT and CDR2 is YYREEE (reference sequence). CDR3 loop: CASSSGLGVQETQYF. In DNA, the CDR3 is TGTGCCAGCAGCTCCGGTCTGGGGGTCCAAGAGACCCAGTACTTC.

The rearrangement joins TRBV7-9 to TRBJ1-1; 9 bases are a match to TRBD1. Germline V CDR1 and CDR2: SEHNR, FQNEAQ (reference sequence). Trimming took 2 bases from V and 4 from J; bases not matched to a gene: 11. The CDR3 spans 17 residues. CDR3 protein: CASSLLGTGSSSTEAFF. CDR3 coding DNA: TGTGCCAGCAGCTTATTAGGGACAGGGAGTTCCAGCACTGAAGCTTTCTTT.

This rearrangement joins TRBV13 to TRBJ2-7; a possible D gene is TRBD1 (6 bases). V dropped 5 bases and J dropped 0 bases, with 11 bases sitting between them. CDR3 length equals 14 residues. Germline CDR1 and CDR2: PRHDT and FYEKMQ (reference sequence). The CDR3 DNA sequence: TGTGCCAGCAGCATATACAGGGACTCCTACGAGCAGTACTTC. Its translation: CASSIYRDSYEQYF. The full variable domain, its missing parts supplied by reference TRBV13 and TRBJ2-7, is AAGVIQSPRHLIKEKRETATLKCYPIPRHDTVYWYQQGPGQDPQFLISFYEKMQSDKGSIPDRFSAQQFSDYHSELNMSSLELGDSALYFCASSIYRDSYEQYFGPGTRLTVT.

V gene TRBV15 combines with J gene TRBJ2-5; 8 bases line up with TRBD2. The CDR3 sequence is 19 residues long. Germline CDR1 reads LNHNV; CDR2 reads YYDKDF (reference sequence). Trimming took 1 base from V and 5 from J; bases not matched to a gene: 18. The chain's CDR3 is CATSRAGSGLAGQGETQYF. For the CDR3, the DNA is TGTGCCACCAGCAGAGCCGGAAGTGGCTTAGCGGGACAAGGGGAGACCCAGTACTTC.